The 16 T cell receptor beta chains below all came from one sample that was sequenced in a study of cytomegalovirus exposure and HLA in healthy donors. The PCR was carried out with 60 Vbeta primers and 13 Jbeta primers. The repertoire was sequenced with immunoSEQ multiplex PCR; TCRdb's copy has only in-frame clones and lacks some. Seen here are tens of thousands of clones, less than 80% observed once, and the top ten hold approximately 7%. Sequenced sample: PBMCs. The receptors stem from a woman between 45 and 65 years old in good health and CMV-seropositive.

V is TRBV6-5 and J is TRBJ2-5, with TRBD2 identical over 9 bases. Looked up from germline, CDR1 is MNHEY and CDR2 is SVGAGI. This CDR3 contains 15 residues. V was pared by 6 bases and J by 5 bases, with 10 bases of the junction left unmatched. CDR3 nucleotides: TGTGCCAGCAGAGAACAGAGCGGGGGGTCCGAGACCCAGTACTTC. It specifies CASREQSGGSETQYF.

V and J are TRBV27 and TRBJ1-5; 7 bases fit TRBD1. The CDR3 is 16 amino acids. J lost 7 bases, V lost 7 bases, and 16 bases had no gene match. Germline loops: CDR1 MNHEY, CDR2 SMNVEV (reference sequence). The CDR3: CASNTAYKGARQPQHF. The DNA for the CDR3 is TGTGCCAGCAACACCGCCTACAAGGGGGCCAGGCAGCCCCAGCATTTT.

As regards this clone: The sample holds other DNA sequences that translate to the same CDR3. The chain joins TRBV4-1 to TRBJ2-5; 8 bases line up with TRBD2. This CDR3 is built from 16 residues. Germline V gene lookup returns CDR1 MGHRA and CDR2 YSYEKL. V gave up 1 base and J gave up 2 bases; unmatched junction bases: 6. CDR3 nucleotide sequence: TGCGCCAGCAGCCAAGTGGCGAGCGGGGGACAAGAGACCCAGTACTTC. The encoded protein is CASSQVASGGQETQYF.

The rearrangement joins TRBV27 to TRBJ1-2; TRBD1 matches 7 bases. Germline trimming cut 4 bases from V and 5 bases from J; bases unmatched to any gene: 10. The CDR3 extends over 15 amino acids. Germline lookup yields CDR1 MNHEY and CDR2 SMNVEV (reference sequence). DNA for the CDR3: TGTGCCAGCAGTTCGCCGAGGACAGGAGAATATGGCTACACCTTC. This encodes CASSSPRTGEYGYTF.

The CDR3 DNA follows: TGTGCCAGCAGTGCAGGGGCTGGGGCCAACGTCCTGACTTTC. It translates to CASSAGAGANVLTF. J is TRBJ2-6 and V is TRBV6-5; tentative D call: TRBD1 (6 bases). The CDR3 is made up of 14 amino acids. The germline gives CDR1 MNHEY, CDR2 SVGAGI. V was shortened by 5 bases and J by 2 bases, with 7 bases between the two germline ends.

The rearrangement joins TRBV14 to TRBJ1-1, with D unresolved. Germline V gene data show CDR1 as SGHDN and CDR2 as FVKESK. This CDR3 is built from 14 residues. V lost 3 bases, J lost 3 bases, and 11 bases lay in between. CDR3 sequence reads: CASSQGWRDTEAFF. The DNA for the CDR3 is TGTGCCAGCAGCCAGGGCTGGAGGGACACTGAAGCTTTCTTT.

J is TRBJ1-3 and V is TRBV4-1; 9 bases are shared with TRBD1. The CDR3 spans 15 residues. Trimming removed 4 bases from V and 4 bases from J; junction bases left unmatched: 5. Germline V gives CDR1 MGHRA, CDR2 YSYEKL. CDR3 DNA sequence: TGCGCCAGCAGCCTCAGGACAGGGGAAGGAAACACCATATATTTT. Translating gives CASSLRTGEGNTIYF.

The chain couples TRBV6-5 to TRBJ1-4, with D unresolved. CDR1 and CDR2 (germline): MNHEY, SVGAGI. V was clipped by 6 bases and J by 0 bases, with 11 bases between them. CDR3 length: 15 residues. CDR3 sequence reads: CASSPGDTTNEKLFF. Written as DNA, the CDR3 is TGTGCCAGCAGCCCCGGGGATACAACTAATGAAAAACTGTTTTTT.

The rearrangement links TRBV27 to TRBJ1-2, with 7 positions matching TRBD1. Germline V CDR1 and CDR2: MNHEY, SMNVEV (reference sequence). The CDR3 loop spans 16 amino acids. V lost 0 bases to trimming and J lost 2 bases; unmatched junction nucleotides: 6. This chain's CDR3 is CASSLSGQLLNYGYTF. The CDR3 coding sequence is TGTGCCAGCAGTTTATCGGGACAGTTACTAAACTATGGCTACACCTTC.

In regard to this clone: At one end, the junction sequence differs from germline, possibly due to a read error. Other DNA sequences in this sample translate to the same CDR3. The chain has TRBV6-1 and TRBJ1-2; D remains ambiguous. CDR3 size: 11 residues. Germline V gene sequence: CDR1 MNHNS, CDR2 SASEGT. The CDR3 DNA follows: TGTGCTAGCACAGCTAACTATGGCTACACCTTC. It codes for CASTANYGYTF.

This clone showed up just a few times. The rearrangement joins TRBV6-1 to TRBJ2-7, with 8 nucleotides matching TRBD1. J lost 0 bases, V lost 3 bases, and 10 bases had no gene match. This CDR3 contains 17 residues. CDR1 is MNHNS and CDR2 is SASEGT in the germline V gene. The CDR3 DNA reads TGTGCCAGCAGTGAGTTTATTCAGGGGGCTACCTCCTACGAGCAGTACGTC. Its translation: CASSEFIQGATSYEQYV.

The table lists this clone with a few counts. The gene calls are TRBV27 and TRBJ2-6, with 8 bases fitting TRBD1. J was trimmed by 9 bases and V by 6 bases; bases with no gene match: 13. The CDR3 totals 16 residues. CDR1 MNHEY and CDR2 SMNVEV come from the germline V gene (reference sequence). The CDR3 sequence is CASSRSSTGGDNVLTF. CDR3 coding DNA: TGTGCCAGCAGCCGTTCCTCAACAGGGGGTGACAACGTCCTGACTTTC.

This clone was seen more than once but under ten times. The chain recombines TRBV5-4 with TRBJ2-3; possibly TRBD2 for D (6 bases). CDR1 and CDR2 from the germline V gene are SGHNT and YYREEE (reference sequence). This CDR3 contains 15 residues. V was cut by 2 bases and J by 4 bases, with 14 bases left in between. The CDR3 loop is CASSFSGPRADTQYF. The CDR3 DNA follows: TGTGCCAGCAGCTTCAGCGGGCCCCGGGCAGATACGCAGTATTTT.

The chain recombines TRBV5-6 with TRBJ1-1, with D perhaps matching TRBD1 (5 bases). CDR1 and CDR2 from the germline V gene are SGHDT and YYEEEE. Trimming removed 3 bases at V and 0 bases at J, with 9 bases between. The CDR3 totals 14 residues. The CDR3 DNA follows: TGTGCCAGCAGCTCGCCAGGGTTGAACACTGAAGCTTTCTTT. This sequence encodes CASSSPGLNTEAFF. Full variable domain (outside the CDR3, taken from reference TRBV5-6 and TRBJ1-1): DAGVTQSPTHLIKTRGQQVTLRCSPKSGHDTVSWYQQALGQGPQFIFQYYEEEERQRGNFPDRFSGHQFPNYSSELNVNALLLGDSALYLCASSSPGLNTEAFFGQGTRLTVV.

The chain recombines TRBV13 with TRBJ1-3, with 7 positions matching TRBD1. J was trimmed by 3 bases and V by 5 bases; bases with no gene match: 10. The CDR3 runs 16 residues. CDR1 PRHDT and CDR2 FYEKMQ come from the germline V gene (reference sequence). CDR3 residues: CASSARLTGFGNTIYF. CDR3 sequence (DNA): TGTGCCAGCAGCGCACGCCTGACAGGGTTTGGAAACACCATATATTTT. The full variable domain, in which reference TRBV13 and TRBJ1-3 provide the parts outside the CDR3, is AAGVIQSPRHLIKEKRETATLKCYPIPRHDTVYWYQQGPGQDPQFLISFYEKMQSDKGSIPDRFSAQQFSDYHSELNMSSLELGDSALYFCASSARLTGFGNTIYFGEGSWLTVV.

This clone showed up just a few times. The V gene is TRBV7-9, the J gene TRBJ1-1, with D unclear. The germline CDR1 and CDR2 sequences are SEHNR and FQNEAQ (reference sequence). Trimming cost V 2 bases and J 1 base, with 14 bases left between them. CDR3 length equals 16 residues. The CDR3 bases are TGTGCCAGCAGCTTACCGCCACGGGATGGGAACACTGAAGCTTTCTTT. This gives the protein CASSLPPRDGNTEAFF.